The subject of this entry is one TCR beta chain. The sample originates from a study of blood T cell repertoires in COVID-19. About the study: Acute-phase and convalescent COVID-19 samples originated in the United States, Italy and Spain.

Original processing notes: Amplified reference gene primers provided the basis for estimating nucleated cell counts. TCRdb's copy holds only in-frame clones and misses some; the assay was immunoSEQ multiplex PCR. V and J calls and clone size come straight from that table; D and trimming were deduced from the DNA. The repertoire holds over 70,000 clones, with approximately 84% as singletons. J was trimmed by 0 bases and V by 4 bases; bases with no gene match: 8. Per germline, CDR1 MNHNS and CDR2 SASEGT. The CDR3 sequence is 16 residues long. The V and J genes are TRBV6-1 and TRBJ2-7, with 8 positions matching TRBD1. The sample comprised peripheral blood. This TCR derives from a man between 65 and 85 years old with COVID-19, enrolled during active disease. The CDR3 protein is CASSGLRDRSSYEQYF. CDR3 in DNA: TGTGCCAGCAGTGGGTTAAGGGACAGGAGCTCCTACGAGCAGTACTTC.